Below, 24 T cell receptor beta chains from the same sample are listed, as sequenced in a study of T cell responses to AZD1222 COVID-19 vaccine. Sequencing used immunoSEQ multiplex PCR; TCRdb keeps in-frame clones, though not all of them. The sample records tens of thousands of clones, about 93% being singletons. Sample: peripheral blood, taken on day 0 of MenACWY control vaccination. These receptors were collected from an adult in good health.

The chain joins TRBV9 to TRBJ2-2; weak D call: TRBD2 (6 bases). The V gene's germline CDR1 is SGDLS and CDR2 YYNGEE. V was clipped by 2 bases and J by 7 bases, with 15 bases between them. This CDR3 is built from 15 residues. The CDR3 spells CASSVGDLRDGELFF. The CDR3 coding sequence is TGTGCCAGCAGCGTGGGGGACTTGCGGGACGGGGAGCTGTTTTTT. The whole variable domain, remainder taken from reference TRBV9 and TRBJ2-2, is DSGVTQTPKHLITATGQRVTLRCSPRSGDLSVYWYQQSLDQGLQFLIQYYNGEERAKGNILERFSAQQFPDLHSELNLSSLELGDSALYFCASSVGDLRDGELFFGEGSRLTVL.

CDR3 DNA sequence: TGTGCCAGCAGCCAAACTAGGGGCCAGCCCCAGCATTTT. Encoded protein: CASSQTRGQPQHF. This chain joins TRBV3-1 (or the pseudogene TRBV3-2) and TRBJ1-5; D perhaps matches TRBD1 (5 bases). Trimming pared 2 bases from V and 7 bases from J, leaving 9 bases between. The length of the CDR3 is 13 residues. CDR1 is LGHDT and CDR2 is YNNKEL in the germline V gene (reference sequence).

Here the CDR3 DNA reads TGTGCCAGCAGTTGGGCGACAGGTAGTATAGGCAATCAGCCCCAGCATTTT. It translates to CASSWATGSIGNQPQHF. The chain joins TRBV6-2 or TRBV6-3 to TRBJ1-5; D may be TRBD1 (6 bases). V shed 4 bases and J shed 2 bases, with 18 bases lying between them. Germline-derived CDR1 and CDR2 are MNHEY and SVGEGT. CDR3 size: 17 residues.

The gene calls are TRBV14 and TRBJ1-1; the D gene is possibly TRBD1 (6 bases). V lost 1 base, J lost 1 base, and 13 bases lay in between. There are 16 residues in the CDR3. The germline V gene encodes CDR1 SGHDN and CDR2 FVKESK. CDR3 loop: CASSQATGLPNTEAFF. The CDR3 DNA reads TGTGCCAGCAGCCAAGCCACAGGGCTCCCGAACACTGAAGCTTTCTTT.

The rearrangement links TRBV7-8 to TRBJ2-6; D gene ambiguous. The germline gives CDR1 SGHVS, CDR2 FQNEAQ. Trimming pared 2 bases from V and 2 bases from J, leaving 1 base between. The CDR3 has 13 residues. The CDR3 sequence is CASSLPGANVLTF. The CDR3 DNA reads TGTGCCAGCAGCTTACCTGGGGCCAACGTCCTGACTTTC. Full variable domain (rest looked up from reference TRBV7-8 and TRBJ2-6): GAGVSQSPRYKVAKRGQDVALRCDPISGHVSLFWYQQALGQGPEFLTYFQNEAQLDKSGLPSDRFFAERPEGSVSTLKIQRTQQEDSAVYLCASSLPGANVLTFGAGSRLTVL.

This chain joins TRBV4-2 and TRBJ1-3; D perhaps matches TRBD1 (6 bases). The CDR3 runs 18 residues. The germline gives CDR1 LGHNA, CDR2 YNFKEQ. V dropped 4 bases and J dropped 7 bases, with 26 bases sitting between them. Here the CDR3 DNA reads TGTGCCAGCAGCCTCCAAGCGGGGGGCGTTAATTCGGGCAACACCATATATTTT. Translated: CASSLQAGGVNSGNTIYF.

This chain connects TRBV24-1 to TRBJ1-5; a possible D gene is TRBD1 (5 bases). This CDR3 is built from 14 residues. CDR1 is KGHDR, CDR2 SFDVKD, per germline. The germline V and J ends were trimmed by 4 bases and 7 bases, with 13 bases remaining between them. As DNA, the CDR3 is TGTGCCACCAGTGAGTTGGGGGTCGGACAGCCCCAGCATTTT. Protein product: CATSELGVGQPQHF.

This chain links TRBV6-6 with TRBJ1-5; D is uncertain. The length of the CDR3 is 14 residues. Trimming took 0 bases from V and 9 from J, leaving 12 bases between them. Germline values: CDR1 MNHNY, CDR2 SVGAGI (reference sequence). DNA of the CDR3: TGTGCCAGCAGTTACTCGGGCGGCGGTGGGCCCCAGCATTTT. This gives the protein CASSYSGGGGPQHF.

The chain has TRBV18 and TRBJ2-7; 7 nucleotides match TRBD2. The CDR3 contains 14 residues. Germline CDR1 and CDR2: KGHSH and LQKENI. V lost 3 bases to trimming and J lost 2 bases; unmatched junction nucleotides: 4. CDR3 sequence reads: CASSPAGEPYEQYF. In DNA, the CDR3 is TGTGCCAGCTCACCGGCGGGAGAACCCTACGAGCAGTACTTC.

This CDR3 reads CASSSRAGTGYTF. CDR3 DNA sequence: TGCGCCAGCAGTAGTAGAGCAGGGACGGGCTACACCTTC. The rearrangement links TRBV10-2 to TRBJ1-2, with D perhaps matching TRBD1 (5 bases). Between the trimmed V and J ends, which lost 5 bases and 8 bases, there was a span of 15 bases. The germline CDR1 and CDR2 sequences are WSHSY and SAAADI. This CDR3 has 13 residues.

This clone was detected only a few times. The chain is built from TRBV6-5 and TRBJ2-3; D is undetermined. Germline values: CDR1 MNHEY, CDR2 SVGAGI. This CDR3 contains 11 residues. V shed 4 bases and J shed 3 bases, with 2 bases lying between them. The CDR3 bases are TGTGCCAGCAGTTCAACAGATACGCAGTATTTT. Protein: CASSSTDTQYF.

The chain has TRBV21-1 and TRBJ2-5; the table assigns TRBD2, which was not confirmed against the DNA. TRBV21-1 is recorded as a pseudogene. The CDR3 spans 13 residues. CDR3: CASSPGKRETQYF. In DNA form, the CDR3 reads TGTGCCAGCAGCCCCGGTAAGAGAGAGACCCAGTACTTC.

The chain recombines TRBV15 with TRBJ1-1; 7 bases align to TRBD1. From germline, CDR1 is LNHNV and CDR2 YYDKDF (reference sequence). This CDR3 is built from 15 residues. The ends lost 0 bases at V and 0 bases at J; junction bases unmatched: 1. CDR3: CATSREGQLNTEAFF. The DNA for the CDR3 is TGTGCCACCAGCAGAGAGGGACAGCTGAACACTGAAGCTTTCTTT. Using reference TRBV15 and TRBJ1-1 for the parts outside the CDR3, the full variable domain is DAMVIQNPRYQVTQFGKPVTLSCSQTLNHNVMYWYQQKSSQAPKLLFHYYDKDFNNEADTPDNFQSRRPNTSFCFLDIRSPGLGDTAMYLCATSREGQLNTEAFFGQGTRLTVV.

The chain couples TRBV12-3 or TRBV12-4 to TRBJ2-1, with 10 bases that match TRBD2. The V segment lost 8 bases and the J segment 6 bases; nucleotides outside the gene matches: 4. The CDR3 consists of 13 residues. CDR3 coding DNA: TGTGCCAGCTTACTAGCGGGATTCAATGAGCAGTTCTTC. Its translation is CASLLAGFNEQFF.

The CDR3 protein is CATATSFGGDEQFF. For the CDR3, the DNA is TGTGCCACCGCTACTAGCTTTGGTGGCGATGAGCAGTTCTTC. V gene TRBV28 combines with J gene TRBJ2-1; D possibly corresponds to TRBD2 (6 bases). Germline V gene lookup returns CDR1 MDHEN and CDR2 SYDVKM. The CDR3 totals 14 residues. V lost 10 bases to trimming and J lost 8 bases, with 21 bases between them.

The genes are TRBV28 and TRBJ1-2; 10 bases align to TRBD1. V lost 6 bases, J lost 1 base, and 8 bases stayed unmatched. The CDR3 has 16 residues. CDR1 is MDHEN, CDR2 SYDVKM, per germline. The CDR3 here is CASSPPGQGFNYGYTF. The CDR3 nucleotides read TGTGCCAGCAGCCCGCCGGGACAGGGGTTTAACTATGGCTACACCTTC.

The chain is built from TRBV10-3 and TRBJ1-2, with a weak D call TRBD1 (6 bases). Germline lookup yields CDR1 ENHRY and CDR2 SYGVKD. Trimming pared 7 bases from V and 1 base from J, leaving 13 bases between. The CDR3 extends over 14 amino acids. The CDR3 DNA reads as TGTGCCATCACGTCAGGGGAGCTTAACTATGGCTACACCTTC. It encodes CAITSGELNYGYTF.

J is TRBJ2-7 and V is TRBV4-2; TRBD2 matches 13 bases. This CDR3 has 15 residues. Trimming took 4 bases from V and 3 from J; bases not matched to a gene: 3. Germline CDR1 is LGHNA and CDR2 is YNFKEQ. The CDR3 DNA is TGTGCCAGCAGCCGAGGACTAGCGGGAGACTACGAGCAGTACTTC. Its protein is CASSRGLAGDYEQYF.

The rearrangement uses TRBV6-5 and TRBJ2-5, with a weak D call TRBD2 (7 bases). V gave up 2 bases and J gave up 5 bases, with 12 bases separating them. The germline gives CDR1 MNHEY, CDR2 SVGAGI. The CDR3 is made up of 14 amino acids. Written as DNA, the CDR3 is TGTGCCAGCAGTTACGGGGGGGGCGCGGAGACCCAGTACTTC. As protein: CASSYGGGAETQYF.

This chain uses TRBV5-1 with TRBJ1-2, with TRBD1 identical over 12 bases. This CDR3 spans 15 amino acids. V shed 3 bases, J shed 4 bases, and the junction held 4 bases outside the gene matches. From germline, CDR1 is SGHRS and CDR2 YFSETQ. The CDR3 region is CASSSGTGGIYGYTF. Written as DNA, the CDR3 is TGCGCCAGCAGCTCCGGGACAGGGGGCATCTATGGCTACACCTTC.

This chain joins TRBV6-5 and TRBJ2-2; D gene ambiguous. In germline, CDR1 is MNHEY, CDR2 SVGAGI. V lost 0 bases and J 1 base, leaving 9 bases between the germline ends. The CDR3 loop spans 16 amino acids. Here the CDR3 reads CASSYSFGVNTGELFF. Written as DNA, the CDR3 is TGTGCCAGCAGTTACTCGTTTGGGGTGAACACCGGGGAGCTGTTTTTT.

The chain employs TRBV6-5 and TRBJ1-4; D may be TRBD1 (5 bases). This CDR3 region has 13 residues. Looked up from germline, CDR1 is MNHEY and CDR2 is SVGAGI. Trimming took off 6 bases at V and 4 bases at J, with 9 bases between the two ends. In DNA form, the CDR3 reads TGTGCCAGCAGCGGGACGGGTAATGAAAAACTGTTTTTT. Protein product: CASSGTGNEKLFF.

J is TRBJ2-1 and V is TRBV7-3; TRBD1 agrees at 10 bases. The germline V gene encodes CDR1 SGHTA and CDR2 FQGTGA. V lost 2 bases to trimming and J lost 4 bases; unmatched junction nucleotides: 2. CDR3 length equals 15 residues. The CDR3 loop is CASSLGQGGYNEQFF. The CDR3 nucleotides read TGTGCCAGCAGCTTAGGACAGGGGGGTTACAATGAGCAGTTCTTC.

This CDR3 reads CAISAQGAYEQYF. The CDR3 DNA reads as TGTGCCATCAGTGCTCAGGGGGCCTACGAGCAGTACTTC. The chain carries TRBV10-3 and TRBJ2-7; 7 nucleotides align to TRBD1. Germline V CDR1 and CDR2: ENHRY, SYGVKD. Trimming removed 4 bases from V and 2 bases from J; junction bases left unmatched: 2. The CDR3 extends over 13 amino acids.